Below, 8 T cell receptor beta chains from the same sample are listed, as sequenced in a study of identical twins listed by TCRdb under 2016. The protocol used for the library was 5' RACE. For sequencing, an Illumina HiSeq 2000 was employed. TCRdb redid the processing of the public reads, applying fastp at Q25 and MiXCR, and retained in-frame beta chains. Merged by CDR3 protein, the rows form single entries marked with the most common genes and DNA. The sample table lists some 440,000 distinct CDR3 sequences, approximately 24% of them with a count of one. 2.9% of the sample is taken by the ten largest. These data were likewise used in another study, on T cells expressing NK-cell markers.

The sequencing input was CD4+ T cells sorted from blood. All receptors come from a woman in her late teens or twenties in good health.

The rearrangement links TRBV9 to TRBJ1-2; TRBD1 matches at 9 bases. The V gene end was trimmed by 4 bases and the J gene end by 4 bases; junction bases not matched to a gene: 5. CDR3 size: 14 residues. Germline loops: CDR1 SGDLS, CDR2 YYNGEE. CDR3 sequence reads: CASSWTGAPYGYTF. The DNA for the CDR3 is TGTGCCAGCAGCTGGACAGGGGCTCCCTATGGCTACACCTTC.

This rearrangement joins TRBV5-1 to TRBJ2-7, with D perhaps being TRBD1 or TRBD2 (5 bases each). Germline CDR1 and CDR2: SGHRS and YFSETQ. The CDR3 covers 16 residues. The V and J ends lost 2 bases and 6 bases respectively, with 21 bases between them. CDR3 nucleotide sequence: TGCGCCAGCAGCTTTTCTCCGGAGGCAGGGCCGGGCGAGCAGTACTTC. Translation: CASSFSPEAGPGEQYF.

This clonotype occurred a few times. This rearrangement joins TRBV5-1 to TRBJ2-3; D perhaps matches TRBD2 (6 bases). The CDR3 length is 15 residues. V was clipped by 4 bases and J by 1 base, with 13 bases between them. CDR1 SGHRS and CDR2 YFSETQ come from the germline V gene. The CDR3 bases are TGCGCCAGCAGCCCCGGGGCTAGCGGCACAGATACGCAGTATTTT. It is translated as CASSPGASGTDTQYF. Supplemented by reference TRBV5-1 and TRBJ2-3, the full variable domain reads KAGVTQTPRYLIKTRGQQVTLSCSPISGHRSVSWYQQTPGQGLQFLFEYFSETQRNKGNFPGRFSGRQFSNSRSEMNVSTLELGDSALYLCASSPGASGTDTQYFGPGTRLTVL.

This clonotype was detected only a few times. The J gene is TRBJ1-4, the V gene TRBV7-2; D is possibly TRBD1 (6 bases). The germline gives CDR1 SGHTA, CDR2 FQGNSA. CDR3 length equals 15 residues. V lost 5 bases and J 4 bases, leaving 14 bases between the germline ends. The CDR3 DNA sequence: TGTGCCAGCAGCCTCCAACAGGGACTTAATGAAAAACTGTTTTTT. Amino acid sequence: CASSLQQGLNEKLFF.

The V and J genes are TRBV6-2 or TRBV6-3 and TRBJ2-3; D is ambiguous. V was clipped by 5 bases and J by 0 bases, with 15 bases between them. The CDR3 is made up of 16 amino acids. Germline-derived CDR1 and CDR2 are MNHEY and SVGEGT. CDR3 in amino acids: CASSSRATTSTDTQYF. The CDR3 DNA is TGTGCCAGCAGTAGCCGGGCGACGACGAGCACAGATACGCAGTATTTT.

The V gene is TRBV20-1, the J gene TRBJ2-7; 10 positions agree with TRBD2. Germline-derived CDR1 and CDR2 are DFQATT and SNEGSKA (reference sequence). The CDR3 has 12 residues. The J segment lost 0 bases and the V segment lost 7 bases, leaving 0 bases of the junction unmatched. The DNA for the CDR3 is TGCAGTGTAGCGGGAGGCTCCTACGAGCAGTACTTC. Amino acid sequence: CSVAGGSYEQYF.

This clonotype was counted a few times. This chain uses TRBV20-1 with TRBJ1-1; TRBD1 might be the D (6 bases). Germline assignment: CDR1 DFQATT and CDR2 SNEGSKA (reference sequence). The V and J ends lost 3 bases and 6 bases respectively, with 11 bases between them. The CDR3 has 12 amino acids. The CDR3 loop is CSARQGLAEAFF. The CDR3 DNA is TGCAGTGCTAGGCAGGGGCTGGCTGAAGCTTTCTTT.

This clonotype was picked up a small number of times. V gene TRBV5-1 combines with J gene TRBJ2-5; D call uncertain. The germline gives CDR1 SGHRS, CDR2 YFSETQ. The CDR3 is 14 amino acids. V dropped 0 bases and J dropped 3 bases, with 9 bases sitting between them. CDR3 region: CASSLGVIKETQYF. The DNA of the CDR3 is TGCGCCAGCAGCTTGGGTGTGATTAAAGAGACCCAGTACTTC.